This TCR beta chain appears in the sequencing data of a study of T cells in Graves' hyperthyroidism and ophthalmopathy. TCR beta CDR3 regions were amplified from RNA transcripts. Researchers ran a first-round RT-PCR on the TCR CDR3 using the HTBI primer set. One entry per CDR3 protein results from TCRdb running MiXCR on the multiplex PCR reads. This sample has 550,000 to 650,000 distinct CDR3 sequences; approximately 15% occur once, and the top ten carry 5.8%. CDR3 length: 14 residues. Between the trimmed V and J ends, which lost 4 bases and 5 bases, there was a span of 16 bases. The germline V gene encodes CDR1 SGHRS and CDR2 YFSETQ. Each patient was aged 18 to 65 and had newly diagnosed hyperthyroidism of under 2 months' duration. Those patients with uncontrolled infection, other autoimmune disease, pregnancy or lactation were excluded. Extraction of PBMCs used roughly 9.6 ml of fresh peripheral blood.

J is TRBJ2-7 and V is TRBV5-1; D ambiguous. The specimen was blood. This receptor was taken from a woman aged 25 to 39 with Graves' hyperthyroidism that later progressed to Graves' ophthalmopathy. The CDR3 protein is CASSRDTTRDEQYF. CDR3 coding DNA: TGCGCCAGCAGCCGTGACACCACAAGGGACGAGCAGTACTTC.